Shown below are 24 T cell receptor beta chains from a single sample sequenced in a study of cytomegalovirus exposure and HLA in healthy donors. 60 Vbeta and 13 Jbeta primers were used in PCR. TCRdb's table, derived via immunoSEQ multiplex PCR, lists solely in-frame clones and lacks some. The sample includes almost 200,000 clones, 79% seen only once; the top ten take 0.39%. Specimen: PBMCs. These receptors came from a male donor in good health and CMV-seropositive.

CDR3 amino acids: CASSLLGMGAGAYEQYF. The CDR3 region has the DNA TGTGCCAGCAGTTTACTTGGGATGGGGGCAGGGGCCTACGAGCAGTACTTC. The chain uses TRBV28 and TRBJ2-7; tentative D call: TRBD1 (6 bases). V lost 2 bases, J lost 2 bases, and 19 bases lay in between. This CDR3 contains 17 residues. Germline loops: CDR1 MDHEN, CDR2 SYDVKM.

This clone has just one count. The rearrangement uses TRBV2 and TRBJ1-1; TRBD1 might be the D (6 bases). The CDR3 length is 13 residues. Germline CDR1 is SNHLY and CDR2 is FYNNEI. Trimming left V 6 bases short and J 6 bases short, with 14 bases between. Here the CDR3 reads CASRLQGLAEAFF. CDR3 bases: TGTGCCAGCAGACTACAGGGTCTGGCTGAAGCTTTCTTT.

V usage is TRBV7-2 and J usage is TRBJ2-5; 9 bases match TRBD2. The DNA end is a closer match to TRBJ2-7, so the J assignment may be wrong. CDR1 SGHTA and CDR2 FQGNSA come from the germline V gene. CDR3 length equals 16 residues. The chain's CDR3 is CASSPGTSRYSYEQYF. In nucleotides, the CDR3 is TGTGCCAGCAGCCCGGGGACTAGCCGCTACTCCTACGAGCAGTACTTC.

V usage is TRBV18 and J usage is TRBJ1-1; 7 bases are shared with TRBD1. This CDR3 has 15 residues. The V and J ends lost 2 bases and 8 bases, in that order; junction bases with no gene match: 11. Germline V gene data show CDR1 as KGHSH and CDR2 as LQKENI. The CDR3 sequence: CASSPTDRAGDEAFF. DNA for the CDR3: TGTGCCAGCTCACCAACAGACAGGGCCGGAGACGAAGCTTTCTTT.

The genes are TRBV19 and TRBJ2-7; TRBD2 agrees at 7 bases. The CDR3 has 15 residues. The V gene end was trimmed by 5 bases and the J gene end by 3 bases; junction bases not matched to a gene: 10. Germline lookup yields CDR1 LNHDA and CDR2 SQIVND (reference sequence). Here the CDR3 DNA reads TGTGCCAGTAGTCCCTCTAGCGGACCTGGCTACGAGCAGTACTTC. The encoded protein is CASSPSSGPGYEQYF.

The CDR3 reads CASSGGGQGDYGYTF. The CDR3, as DNA: TGTGCCAGCAGTGGCGGCGGGCAGGGGGACTATGGCTACACCTTC. The chain uses TRBV2 and TRBJ1-2; the match to TRBD1 covers 7 bases. CDR1 is SNHLY, CDR2 FYNNEI, per germline. This CDR3 is built from 15 residues. The trim removed 4 bases at V and 3 bases at J, leaving 8 bases unmatched.

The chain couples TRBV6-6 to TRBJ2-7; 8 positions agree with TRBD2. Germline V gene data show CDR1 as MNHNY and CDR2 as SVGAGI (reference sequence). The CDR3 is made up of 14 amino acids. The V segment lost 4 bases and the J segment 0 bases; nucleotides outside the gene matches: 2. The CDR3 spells CASSWGLGSYEQYF. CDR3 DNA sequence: TGTGCCAGCAGTTGGGGACTAGGCTCCTACGAGCAGTACTTC.

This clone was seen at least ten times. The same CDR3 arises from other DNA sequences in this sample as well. The CDR3 DNA reads TGTGCCAGCAGGTCGGGACTAGCGGGAACGGATACGCAGTATTTT. Translated, it gives CASRSGLAGTDTQYF. V gene TRBV6-5 combines with J gene TRBJ2-3; TRBD2 agrees at 13 bases. CDR1 is MNHEY and CDR2 is SVGAGI in the germline V gene. Trimming took 6 bases from V and 6 from J; bases not matched to a gene: 6. CDR3 length: 15 amino acids.

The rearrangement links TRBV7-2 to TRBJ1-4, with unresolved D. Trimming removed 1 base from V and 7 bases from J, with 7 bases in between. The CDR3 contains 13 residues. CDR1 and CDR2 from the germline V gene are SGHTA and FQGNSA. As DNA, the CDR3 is TGTGCCAGCAGCTTAGACTTGGTTGAAAAACTGTTTTTT. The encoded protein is CASSLDLVEKLFF.

The CDR3 sequence: CAWSGAGGQETQYF. The CDR3 DNA reads as TGTGCCTGGAGTGGCGCGGGAGGGCAGGAGACCCAGTACTTC. The rearrangement links TRBV30 to TRBJ2-5; 9 nucleotides match TRBD2. The CDR3 consists of 14 residues. Germline lookup yields CDR1 GTSNPN and CDR2 SVGIG (reference sequence). The trim removed 1 base at V and 5 bases at J, leaving 5 bases unmatched. The entire variable domain, with the rest obtained from reference TRBV30 and TRBJ2-5, is as follows: SQTIHQWPATLVQPVGSPLSLECTVEGTSNPNLYWYRQAAGRGLQLLFYSVGIGQISSEVPQNLSASRPQDRQFILSSKKLLLSDSGFYLCAWSGAGGQETQYFGPGTRLLVL.

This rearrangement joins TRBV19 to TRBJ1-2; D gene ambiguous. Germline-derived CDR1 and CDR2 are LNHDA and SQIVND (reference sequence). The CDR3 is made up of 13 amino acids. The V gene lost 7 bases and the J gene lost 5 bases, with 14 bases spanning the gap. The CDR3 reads CASTGQVSYGYTF. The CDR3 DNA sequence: TGTGCCAGTACTGGGCAAGTCTCTTATGGCTACACCTTC.

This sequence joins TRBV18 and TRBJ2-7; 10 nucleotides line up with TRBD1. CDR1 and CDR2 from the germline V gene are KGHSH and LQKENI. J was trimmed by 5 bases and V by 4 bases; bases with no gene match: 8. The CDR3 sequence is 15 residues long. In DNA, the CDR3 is TGTGCCAGCTCACACCCGGGACAGGGGAAACACGAGCAGTACTTC. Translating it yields CASSHPGQGKHEQYF.

The CDR3 bases are TGTGCCAGCAGTTTATACGGGGGTTCCTACAATGAGCAGTTCTTC. It is translated as CASSLYGGSYNEQFF. The chain joins TRBV27 to TRBJ2-1; D may be TRBD2 (6 bases). Germline V gene lookup returns CDR1 MNHEY and CDR2 SMNVEV (reference sequence). Trimming pared 1 base from V and 1 base from J, leaving 8 bases between. The CDR3 has 15 amino acids.

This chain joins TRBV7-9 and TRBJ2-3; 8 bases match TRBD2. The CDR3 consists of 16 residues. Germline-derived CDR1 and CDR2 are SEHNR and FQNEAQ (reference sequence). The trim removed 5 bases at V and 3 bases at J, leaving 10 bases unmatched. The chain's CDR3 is CASSKAGSGSTDTQYF. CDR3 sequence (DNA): TGTGCCAGCAGCAAGGCGGGCAGCGGGAGTACAGATACGCAGTATTTT.

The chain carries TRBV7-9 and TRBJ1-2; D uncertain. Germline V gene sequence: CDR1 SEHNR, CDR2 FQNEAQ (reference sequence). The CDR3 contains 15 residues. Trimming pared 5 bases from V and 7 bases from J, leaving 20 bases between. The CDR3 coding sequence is TGTGCCAGCAGCGTAGAAGATCGTGGGGAGGGTGGCTACACCTTC. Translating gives CASSVEDRGEGGYTF.

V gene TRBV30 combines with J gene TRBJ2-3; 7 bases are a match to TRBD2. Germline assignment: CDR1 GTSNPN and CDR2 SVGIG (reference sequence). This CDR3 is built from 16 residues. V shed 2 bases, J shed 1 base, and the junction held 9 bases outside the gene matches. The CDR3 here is CAWSPKTSRGTDTQYF. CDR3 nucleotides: TGTGCCTGGAGTCCCAAGACTAGCCGAGGCACAGATACGCAGTATTTT. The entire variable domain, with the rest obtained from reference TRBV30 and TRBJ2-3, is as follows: SQTIHQWPATLVQPVGSPLSLECTVEGTSNPNLYWYRQAAGRGLQLLFYSVGIGQISSEVPQNLSASRPQDRQFILSSKKLLLSDSGFYLCAWSPKTSRGTDTQYFGPGTRLTVL.

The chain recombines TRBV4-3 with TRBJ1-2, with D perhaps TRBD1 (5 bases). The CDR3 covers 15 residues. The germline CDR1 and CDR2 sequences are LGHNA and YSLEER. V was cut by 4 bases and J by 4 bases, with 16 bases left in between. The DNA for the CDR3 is TGCGCCAGCAGCCCCGCGGGATCTGGGGGCTATGGCTACACCTTC. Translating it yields CASSPAGSGGYGYTF.

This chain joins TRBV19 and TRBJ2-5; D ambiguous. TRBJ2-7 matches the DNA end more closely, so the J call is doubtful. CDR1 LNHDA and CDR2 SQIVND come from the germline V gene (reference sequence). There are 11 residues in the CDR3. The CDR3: CASTSGFEQYF. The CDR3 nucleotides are TGTGCCAGTACCTCCGGGTTCGAGCAGTACTTC.

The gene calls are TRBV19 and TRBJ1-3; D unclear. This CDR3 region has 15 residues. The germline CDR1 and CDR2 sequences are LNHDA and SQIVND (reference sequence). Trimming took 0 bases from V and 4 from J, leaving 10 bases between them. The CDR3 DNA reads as TGTGCCAGTAGTATAGATGGAGCCTCGGGAAACACCATATATTTT. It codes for CASSIDGASGNTIYF.

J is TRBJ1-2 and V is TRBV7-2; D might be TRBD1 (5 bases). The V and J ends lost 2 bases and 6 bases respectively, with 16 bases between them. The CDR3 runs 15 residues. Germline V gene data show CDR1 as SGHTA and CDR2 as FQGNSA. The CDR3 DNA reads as TGTGCCAGCAGCTTATTTGGCGCAGGGTCAGATGGCTACACCTTC. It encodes CASSLFGAGSDGYTF.

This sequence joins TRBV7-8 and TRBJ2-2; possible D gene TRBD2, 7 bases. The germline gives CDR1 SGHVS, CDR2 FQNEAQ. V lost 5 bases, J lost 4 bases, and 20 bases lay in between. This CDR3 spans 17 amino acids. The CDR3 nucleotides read TGTGCCAGCAGCCTCCTCGGGGGAGGGGGGGCCACCGGGGAGCTGTTTTTT. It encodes CASSLLGGGGATGELFF. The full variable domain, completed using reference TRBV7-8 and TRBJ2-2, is GAGVSQSPRYKVAKRGQDVALRCDPISGHVSLFWYQQALGQGPEFLTYFQNEAQLDKSGLPSDRFFAERPEGSVSTLKIQRTQQEDSAVYLCASSLLGGGGATGELFFGEGSRLTVL.

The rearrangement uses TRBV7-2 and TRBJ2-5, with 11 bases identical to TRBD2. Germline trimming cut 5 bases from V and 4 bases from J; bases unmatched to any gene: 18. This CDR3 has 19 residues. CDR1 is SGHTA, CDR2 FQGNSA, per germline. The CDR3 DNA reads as TGTGCCAGCAGCCCTTGGGGACTAGCGGTTTTTGAGGGAGCAGAGACCCAGTACTTC. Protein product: CASSPWGLAVFEGAETQYF.

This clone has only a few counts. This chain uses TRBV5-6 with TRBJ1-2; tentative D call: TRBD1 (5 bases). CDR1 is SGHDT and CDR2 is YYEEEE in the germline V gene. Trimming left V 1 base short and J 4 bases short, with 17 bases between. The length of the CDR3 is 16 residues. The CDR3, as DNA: TGTGCCAGCAGCTTGCAGGGTGGTTTGAGAGTCTATGGCTACACCTTC. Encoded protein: CASSLQGGLRVYGYTF. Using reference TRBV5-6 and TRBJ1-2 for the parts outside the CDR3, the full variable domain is DAGVTQSPTHLIKTRGQQVTLRCSPKSGHDTVSWYQQALGQGPQFIFQYYEEEERQRGNFPDRFSGHQFPNYSSELNVNALLLGDSALYLCASSLQGGLRVYGYTFGSGTRLTVV.

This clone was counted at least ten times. DNA for the CDR3: TGTGCCAGCAGCCGGAGCGGGAGGGCCACCACAGATACGCAGTATTTT. This sequence encodes CASSRSGRATTDTQYF. The genes are TRBV5-8 and TRBJ2-3; TRBD2 aligns across 10 bases. This CDR3 has 16 amino acids. V shed 4 bases and J 2 bases; nucleotides not matched to a gene: 7. Germline V gene data show CDR1 as SGHTS and CDR2 as YDEGEE.